This T cell receptor (beta chain) stems from a study of immune evolution from preneoplasia to lung adenocarcinoma. Study results and caveats: Top clone frequencies peaked in normal lung, apparently declining through invasive adenocarcinoma. T cell clonality was higher in KRAS-mutant than EGFR-mutant or wild-type nodules.

The trim removed 3 bases at V and 4 bases at J, leaving 4 bases unmatched. Germline V gene sequence: CDR1 KGHSH, CDR2 LQKENI. The CDR3 is 15 amino acids. Note on this clone: Its antigen is currently unknown.

The assay was immunoSEQ multiplex PCR, and TCRdb's table has in-frame clones only and misses some. The sample shows some 41,000 clones, roughly four fifths of them seen only once. Sequencing was carried out using FFPE invasive lung adenocarcinoma tissue. The J gene is TRBJ2-1, the V gene TRBV18; 9 positions agree with TRBD2. This sequence was found in a person in their sixties or seventies with lung adenocarcinoma. CDR3 bases: TGTGCCAGCTCACCGCCGGGACTAGCTTACAATGAGCAGTTCTTC. Amino acids: CASSPPGLAYNEQFF.